These 18 T cell receptor beta chains share one sample of origin, sequenced in a study of blood T cell repertoires in COVID-19. Data came from immunoSEQ multiplex PCR; TCRdb stores just in-frame clones and leaves some out. The sample has fewer than 400,000 clones; 85% are singletons. Sequences were obtained from PBMCs or T cells enriched from blood (not recorded which). These receptors originate from a woman between 25 and 40 years old who had been exposed to COVID-19.

The V call is TRBV11-2, the J call TRBJ2-7; 10 bases fit TRBD2. V dropped 1 base and J dropped 1; count of bases not matched to a gene: 7. The germline gives CDR1 SGHAT, CDR2 FQNNGV. This CDR3 region has 17 residues. CDR3 sequence: CASSLALSSGSSYEQYF. DNA for the CDR3: TGTGCCAGCAGCTTAGCCCTGTCTAGCGGGAGTTCCTACGAGCAGTACTTC.

The chain joins TRBV19 to TRBJ1-2, with TRBD1 matching 8 bases. This CDR3 region has 15 residues. Germline V gene data show CDR1 as LNHDA and CDR2 as SQIVND (reference sequence). Unmatched junction bases numbered 11, after V lost 3 bases and J lost 8 bases. DNA of the CDR3: TGTGCCAGTAGTATTCTCCCTCGGACAGGGTGGGGCTACACCTTC. It encodes CASSILPRTGWGYTF.

The rearrangement links TRBV11-2 to TRBJ1-2, with a possible D match to TRBD1 (6 bases). The V and J ends lost 0 bases and 8 bases respectively, with 13 bases between them. The CDR3 runs 14 residues. The germline CDR1 and CDR2 sequences are SGHAT and FQNNGV. The CDR3 bases are TGTGCCAGCAGCTTAGAACTGGGGGCGCGGGGCTACACCTTC. This gives the protein CASSLELGARGYTF.

The genes are TRBV5-4 and TRBJ2-5, with 10 bases that match TRBD2. V shed 4 bases, J shed 2 bases, and the junction held 14 bases outside the gene matches. Germline V gene data show CDR1 as SGHNT and CDR2 as YYREEE (reference sequence). The CDR3 covers 18 residues. DNA for the CDR3: TGTGCCAGCAGCCTCGGATTATCTAGCGGGGGCCTTCAAGAGACCCAGTACTTC. Translation: CASSLGLSSGGLQETQYF. Full variable domain (rest looked up from reference TRBV5-4 and TRBJ2-5): ETGVTQSPTHLIKTRGQQVTLRCSSQSGHNTVSWYQQALGQGPQFIFQYYREEENGRGNFPPRFSGLQFPNYSSELNVNALELDDSALYLCASSLGLSSGGLQETQYFGPGTRLLVL.

The CDR3 spells CASSEAPGVREQFF. The CDR3 region has the DNA TGTGCCAGCAGTGAAGCACCAGGGGTTAGGGAGCAGTTCTTC. The gene calls are TRBV2 and TRBJ2-1; weak D call: TRBD1 (6 bases). The germline V and J ends were trimmed by 0 bases and 10 bases, with 13 bases remaining between them. CDR1 is SNHLY and CDR2 is FYNNEI in the germline V gene. The CDR3 totals 14 residues. Variable domain in full (rest from reference TRBV2 and TRBJ2-1): EPEVTQTPSHQVTQMGQEVILRCVPISNHLYFYWYRQILGQKVEFLVSFYNNEISEKSEIFDDQFSVERPDGSNFTLKIRSTKLEDSAMYFCASSEAPGVREQFFGPGTRLTVL.

In this sample, this clone turned up many times. V and J are TRBV2 and TRBJ2-7, with a weak D call TRBD1 (5 bases). The germline CDR1 and CDR2 sequences are SNHLY and FYNNEI. Between the trimmed V and J ends, which lost 4 bases and 1 base, there was a span of 11 bases. CDR3 size: 14 residues. Here the CDR3 reads CASSVYDRSYEQYF. In DNA, the CDR3 is TGTGCCAGCAGTGTGTATGACAGATCCTACGAGCAGTACTTC.

The CDR3 region is CANPGNPTQAFF. In DNA form, the CDR3 reads TGTGCCAATCCAGGGAATCCGACTCAAGCTTTCTTT. The chain joins TRBV21-1 to TRBJ1-1; TRBD1 is taken as the D call from the table, unchecked against the DNA. TRBV21-1 is tagged as a pseudogene. This CDR3 is 12 amino acids long.

The rearrangement joins TRBV6-5 to TRBJ2-7, with D tentatively TRBD2 (5 bases). This CDR3 contains 14 residues. CDR1 is MNHEY and CDR2 is SVGAGI in the germline V gene. The V end lost 5 bases, the J end lost 7 bases, and 18 bases lay between the germline ends. CDR3 in DNA: TGTGCCAGCAGTCCAAAGACACCCCGAGGGGAGCAGTACTTC. It encodes CASSPKTPRGEQYF.

This clone was recorded a few times. The chain recombines TRBV18 with TRBJ1-5; 8 nucleotides agree with TRBD1. CDR1 and CDR2 (germline): KGHSH, LQKENI. After removal of 5 bases from V and 5 bases from J, the junction contained 2 bases not matched to a gene. CDR3 size: 13 residues. CDR3 loop: CASSATGDQPQHF. CDR3 DNA sequence: TGTGCCAGCTCAGCGACAGGGGATCAGCCCCAGCATTTT.

The chain employs TRBV19 and TRBJ1-2, with TRBD1 as a possible D gene (5 bases). The germline V gene has CDR1 LNHDA and CDR2 SQIVND (reference sequence). V lost 0 bases and J 5 bases, leaving 16 bases between the germline ends. CDR3 length: 16 amino acids. CDR3 nucleotide sequence: TGTGCCAGTAGTATAGATCTTAAGACAGCCGCTTATGGCTACACCTTC. Residues: CASSIDLKTAAYGYTF.

The chain links TRBV10-2 to TRBJ1-3, with a possible D match to TRBD1 (6 bases). Germline V gene data show CDR1 as WSHSY and CDR2 as SAAADI. Trimming pared 4 bases from V and 4 bases from J, leaving 11 bases between. This CDR3 has 14 residues. CDR3 bases: TGCGCCAGCAGTGCTCTGGGGGCAGGAAACACCATATATTTT. It translates to CASSALGAGNTIYF.

This chain links TRBV12-3 or TRBV12-4 with TRBJ2-1; tentatively, D is TRBD2 (6 bases). V gave up 2 bases and J gave up 12 bases, with 14 bases separating them. The CDR3 runs to 13 residues. CDR3 in amino acids: CASSLKGGIGQFF. CDR3 nucleotide sequence: TGTGCCAGCAGTTTAAAAGGAGGGATAGGGCAGTTCTTC.

The rearrangement links TRBV6-5 to TRBJ2-1; maybe TRBD1 (7 bases). Germline V lookup: CDR1 MNHEY, CDR2 SVGAGI. The V end lost 4 bases, the J end lost 4 bases, and 14 bases lay between the germline ends. This CDR3 is built from 15 residues. Here the CDR3 reads CASSSRGTAYNEQFF. The DNA of the CDR3 is TGTGCCAGCAGTTCCCGGGGGACAGCGTACAATGAGCAGTTCTTC.

V usage is TRBV28 and J usage is TRBJ2-7; 9 nucleotides match TRBD1. Germline loops: CDR1 MDHEN, CDR2 SYDVKM. J gave up 1 base and V 6 bases, and 4 bases lay outside the gene matches. This CDR3 has 14 amino acids. The DNA of the CDR3 is TGTGCCAGCAGAATGACAGGGGGGTCCTACGAGCAGTACTTC. This sequence encodes CASRMTGGSYEQYF.

The V and J genes are TRBV7-6 and TRBJ2-3; 8 nucleotides match TRBD1. The CDR3 runs 13 residues. Trimming cost V 5 bases and J 5 bases; bases outside gene matches: 3. Germline-derived CDR1 and CDR2 are SGHVS and FNYEAQ. The CDR3 DNA reads TGTGCCAGCAGCGCGACAGGGGTAGATACGCAGTATTTT. This sequence encodes CASSATGVDTQYF.

The chain recombines TRBV28 with TRBJ2-3, with 7 bases aligning to TRBD2. Looked up from germline, CDR1 is MDHEN and CDR2 is SYDVKM. The CDR3 is 16 residues long. J gave up 4 bases and V 6 bases, and 13 bases lay outside the gene matches. In DNA, the CDR3 is TGTGCCAGCAGATTCTTATCTCCGGGAGGAGCAGATACGCAGTATTTT. It codes for CASRFLSPGGADTQYF.

The rearrangement joins TRBV27 to TRBJ2-7; possible D gene TRBD1, 5 bases. Trimming took 6 bases from V and 2 from J, leaving 17 bases between them. CDR1 and CDR2 from the germline V gene are MNHEY and SMNVEV (reference sequence). CDR3 length equals 15 residues. The CDR3 DNA follows: TGTGCCAGCAGGCTCCAGGGTTCTCTACCCTACGAGCAGTACTTC. Translated, it gives CASRLQGSLPYEQYF.

This clone was observed a few times. This chain joins TRBV12-5 and TRBJ1-4; the D gene is possibly TRBD1 (5 bases). Germline assignment: CDR1 LGHNT and CDR2 FRNRAP. V lost 4 bases to trimming and J lost 0 bases, with 21 bases between them. This CDR3 contains 19 residues. CDR3 sequence reads: CASGSNDTPGHTTNEKLFF. The CDR3 nucleotides are TGTGCTAGTGGTTCGAACGATACTCCCGGACATACAACTAATGAAAAACTGTTTTTT. Full variable domain (outside the CDR3, taken from reference TRBV12-5 and TRBJ1-4): DARVTQTPRHKVTEMGQEVTMRCQPILGHNTVFWYRQTMMQGLELLAYFRNRAPLDDSGMPKDRFSAEMPDATLATLKIQPSEPRDSAVYFCASGSNDTPGHTTNEKLFFGSGTQLSVL.